Reported below is one TCR beta chain. The target antigen is unknown. The data are from a study of shared clonotypes between healthy human individuals. CD45RO-negative, CCR7-positively selected cells formed the naive CD8 fraction, excluding terminally differentiated effector memory CD45RA+ cells. Study-level results: Against clonotypes common to all four donors, non-shared ones had lower generation probabilities.

The sorted-subset replicate PCRs were given around 200 ng DNA, which is roughly 30,000 T cell genomes. Some clones are missing from TCRdb's copy, which holds only in-frame ones; the method was immunoSEQ multiplex PCR. This table holds around 1.9 million clones, around 93% found once. Germline V gene sequence: CDR1 MGHRA, CDR2 YSYEKL. The CDR3 is made up of 15 amino acids. V was shortened by 3 bases and J by 4 bases, with 12 bases between the two germline ends. The chain employs TRBV4-1 and TRBJ1-4; D is undetermined. Specimen: naive CD8+ T cells from PBMCs. The clonotype originates from a young man in good health. Some clones in this sample may be carry-over from other donors' samples. In nucleotides, the CDR3 is TGCGCCAGCAGCCACCCCCCGGGGATTAATGAAAAACTGTTTTTT. Amino acid sequence: CASSHPPGINEKLFF.